One sample yielded the 11 T cell receptor delta chains listed below, sequenced in a study of Vδ1+ human thymocytes. Points from the study as a whole: Thymic TRG and TRD repertoires appeared highly polyclonal, with Gaussian CDR3 length distributions.

Antigen specificity for these receptors is unknown. Extracted RNA was reverse transcribed into cDNA. Multiplex PCR used pooled V-gene forward primers and a constant-region reverse primer to amplify CDR3s. TCRdb repeated clone calling on the multiplex PCR reads with CATT. Seen here are just under 55,000 delta-chain clones, approximately 16% observed once, and the top ten hold roughly 0.5%. Input material: Vdelta1+ gamma-delta thymocytes from the thymus. Subset reported: FACS-sorted CD3+ TCRalphabeta- TCRVdelta1+ TCRVdelta2- thymocytes. These receptor sequences come from a boy younger than two who had congenital heart surgery.

This clone was recorded a few times. This chain joins TRDV1 and TRDJ1; 10 bases map to TRDD3. Trimming removed 2 bases from V and 0 bases from J; junction bases left unmatched: 12. CDR3 length: 19 amino acids. Germline CDR1 and CDR2: TSWWSYY and QGS. In nucleotides, the CDR3 is TGTGCTCTTGGGGAAGGTTGGACTGGGGGATTCTCGTACACCGATAAACTCATCTTT. As protein: CALGEGWTGGFSYTDKLIF.

J is TRDJ1 and V is TRDV1; the D gene is possibly TRDD3 (8 bases). Germline V gene data show CDR1 as TSWWSYY and CDR2 as QGS. There are 19 residues in the CDR3. Trimming took 3 bases from V and 1 from J, leaving 24 bases between them. CDR3 bases: TGTGCTCTTGGGGATACTTTCCTACCCAAACTGGGGGTCACCGATAAACTCATCTTT. It codes for CALGDTFLPKLGVTDKLIF.

This clone was counted only a few times. The chain uses TRDV1 and TRDJ1, with 13 nucleotides matching TRDD3. Germline values: CDR1 TSWWSYY, CDR2 QGS. The CDR3 is made up of 20 amino acids. J gave up 1 base and V 7 bases, and 18 bases lay outside the gene matches. CDR3 residues: CALALAFLLGDTRGTDKLIF. The CDR3 nucleotides read TGTGCTCTTGCGCTGGCCTTCCTACTGGGGGATACGCGAGGCACCGATAAACTCATCTTT.

This clone was seen a few times. The chain has TRDV1 and TRDJ4; 8 bases fit TRDD3. From germline, CDR1 is TSWWSYY and CDR2 QGS. The trim removed 1 base at V and 0 bases at J, leaving 4 bases unmatched. This CDR3 is built from 15 residues. The CDR3 here is CALGEHLGEARPLIF. The CDR3 nucleotides read TGTGCTCTTGGGGAACATCTGGGGGAGGCCAGACCCCTGATCTTT.

This chain uses TRDV1 with TRDJ1, with 9 nucleotides matching TRDD3. Germline V CDR1 and CDR2: TSWWSYY, QGS. The CDR3 contains 20 residues. With 4 bases clipped from V and 5 bases from J, the junction kept 23 bases outside the gene matches. CDR3 nucleotides: TGTGCTCTTGGGGTCACTTCTTCCCCGATACTGGGGGAGCACCTAGATAAACTCATCTTT. It yields the protein CALGVTSSPILGEHLDKLIF.

The table lists this clone with a few counts. The chain couples TRDV1 to TRDJ1; 10 nucleotides match TRDD3. Germline assignment: CDR1 TSWWSYY and CDR2 QGS. The J segment lost 0 bases and the V segment lost 9 bases, leaving 22 bases of the junction unmatched. The length of the CDR3 is 20 residues. CDR3 region: CALFSGLGDPIQQYTDKLIF. The CDR3 DNA sequence: TGTGCTCTGTTTTCGGGACTGGGGGATCCTATCCAACAGTACACCGATAAACTCATCTTT.

This clone has only a few counts. V usage is TRDV1 and J usage is TRDJ1; TRDD3 matches at 10 bases. CDR1 is TSWWSYY, CDR2 QGS, per germline. After removal of 8 bases from V and 0 bases from J, the junction contained 9 bases not matched to a gene. This CDR3 region has 16 residues. For the CDR3, the DNA is TGTGCTCTTAGGTGGAACTGGGGGATCCACACCGATAAACTCATCTTT. Translated: CALRWNWGIHTDKLIF.

V and J are TRDV1 and TRDJ1, with 8 bases that match TRDD3. Germline CDR1 reads TSWWSYY; CDR2 reads QGS. The CDR3 extends over 18 amino acids. The J segment lost 3 bases and the V segment lost 4 bases, leaving 16 bases of the junction unmatched. In DNA form, the CDR3 reads TGTGCTCTTGGGGGCCCAATTAGGGCGGGGGATAAGTCCGATAAACTCATCTTT. Its translation is CALGGPIRAGDKSDKLIF.

This clone was recorded a few times. The V gene is TRDV1, the J gene TRDJ2; 11 nucleotides align to TRDD3. V was clipped by 3 bases and J by 6 bases; unmatched bases: 30. The CDR3 sequence is 24 residues long. Germline CDR1 is TSWWSYY and CDR2 is QGS. CDR3 coding DNA: TGTGCTCTTGGGGAGTGGCCTTCCTTGCAACCATTGTCTCAACTGGGGGATAAGGCAGCACAACTCTTCTTT. Its translation: CALGEWPSLQPLSQLGDKAAQLFF.

Note on this clone: An end of the junction differs from the germline gene, which may be a read error. The rearrangement uses TRDV2 and TRDJ1, with 9 bases fitting TRDD3. The length of the CDR3 is 22 residues. CDR1 is GEAIGNYY and CDR2 is EKD in the germline V gene. The CDR3 DNA is TGTGCCTGTGACACCGGGGCATACTGGGGGAGCAATGGCACTCGGCCTAGCGATGAACTCATCTTT. This gives the protein CACDTGAYWGSNGTRPSDELIF.

The rearrangement uses TRDV1 and TRDJ1; 8 positions agree with TRDD3. Germline V gene data show CDR1 as TSWWSYY and CDR2 as QGS. The ends lost 5 bases at V and 3 bases at J; junction bases unmatched: 35. There are 24 residues in the CDR3. CDR3 residues: CALGIRLNPTLLGAKPPVPDKLIF. In nucleotides, the CDR3 is TGTGCTCTTGGGATCCGGCTAAACCCGACCTTACTGGGGGCCAAACCCCCCGTCCCCGATAAACTCATCTTT.